These 3 T cell receptor beta chains were sequenced from one sample in a study of CD8+CD57+ T cells in acquired aplastic anemia. The TCR beta profiling, which covered VDJ combination and CDR3 sequence, was carried out using genomic DNA as the template. One entry per CDR3 protein, called by TCRdb with MiXCR from the reads. The sample consists of around 160,000 distinct CDR3 sequences, 40% to 55% of them appearing once. Patients selected for sequencing had displayed CD8+CD57+ cell expansion by flow cytometry. Sequenced material: sorted CD4+, CD8+, or CD8+CD57+ T cells (not recorded which) from PBMCs. These receptors were obtained from a human donor with aplastic anemia.

The CDR3 region is CASLGDTQYF. CDR3 nucleotide sequence: TGTGCCAGCCTCGGAGATACGCAGTATTTT. The chain links TRBV6-2 or TRBV6-3 to TRBJ2-3; D ambiguous. The germline V gene encodes CDR1 MNHEY and CDR2 SVGEGT. V was clipped by 8 bases and J by 5 bases, with 5 bases between them. This CDR3 is 10 amino acids long.

This clonotype has a count of ten or more. The chain recombines TRBV11-2 with TRBJ2-7, with D possibly being TRBD1 or TRBD2 (5 bases each). The ends were cut back, 0 bases at V and 6 bases at J, with 24 bases in the middle. This CDR3 has 18 amino acids. CDR1 and CDR2 from the germline V gene are SGHAT and FQNNGV. The CDR3 protein is CASSLDTPRDAIGSEQYF. CDR3 DNA: TGTGCCAGCAGCTTAGATACCCCACGGGACGCAATAGGTAGCGAGCAGTACTTC.

In this sample, this clonotype turned up a few times. The chain recombines TRBV4-3 with TRBJ2-7; D not resolved. Germline V lookup: CDR1 LGHNA, CDR2 YSLEER. This CDR3 is 12 amino acids long. V lost 3 bases, J lost 6 bases, and 9 bases lay in between. CDR3 region: CASSHPDGEQYF. The CDR3 DNA sequence: TGCGCCAGCAGCCACCCGGATGGCGAGCAGTACTTC.